These 14 T cell receptor beta chains share one sample of origin, sequenced in a study of T-cell reconstitution after alpha-beta-depleted transplantation in children. The TCRbeta library incorporated unique molecular identifiers. TCRdb reprocessed the PCR reads via MiXCR and lists one record per CDR3 protein. This sample has under 300,000 distinct CDR3 sequences, with 11% found just once. Source: peripheral blood, taken 180 days after TCRalphabeta/CD19-depleted stem cell transplant. These receptors all come from a male patient aged 2-10 years who had a stem cell transplant for chronic granulomatous disease, so the T cells may come from the graft donor.

This clonotype appeared many times. This sequence joins TRBV12-3 or TRBV12-4 and TRBJ2-7; maybe TRBD2 (6 bases). Trimming pared 1 base from V and 3 bases from J, leaving 13 bases between. The CDR3 is made up of 15 amino acids. The CDR3, as DNA: TGTGCCAGCAGTTTAGGCCGGGACTTCCTCTACGAGCAGTACTTC. Translating it yields CASSLGRDFLYEQYF.

This clonotype was detected many times. The chain is built from TRBV7-2 and TRBJ1-5; D is unresolved. The CDR3 runs to 13 residues. Germline assignment: CDR1 SGHTA and CDR2 FQGNSA. Trimming took off 4 bases at V and 10 bases at J, with 14 bases between the two ends. The CDR3 protein is CASSSHGDLPQHF. CDR3 sequence (DNA): TGTGCCAGCAGCTCCCATGGGGATCTCCCCCAGCATTTT.

This clonotype is medium-sized within its sample. The V gene is TRBV5-1, the J gene TRBJ2-7; 12 bases map to TRBD1. Germline CDR1 SGHRS, CDR2 YFSETQ. This CDR3 is 15 amino acids long. Losses at the gene ends were 1 base for V and 4 bases for J; bases not matched to a gene: 3. In DNA, the CDR3 is TGCGCCAGCAGCTTGCGGGGACAGGGGGCTTACGAGCAGTACTTC. This gives the protein CASSLRGQGAYEQYF.

This clonotype was recorded many times. V is TRBV20-1 and J is TRBJ2-6; D is possibly TRBD1 (5 bases). This CDR3 is built from 15 residues. V was shortened by 3 bases and J by 1 base, with 10 bases between the two germline ends. The germline gives CDR1 DFQATT, CDR2 SNEGSKA (reference sequence). CDR3 DNA: TGCAGTGCTAGTACACAGGCTTCTGGGGCCAACGTCCTGACTTTC. Its protein is CSASTQASGANVLTF.

The table lists this clonotype with many counts. The gene calls are TRBV18 and TRBJ2-7; 8 nucleotides line up with TRBD2. V shed 3 bases, J shed 3 bases, and the junction held 7 bases outside the gene matches. Germline V gene sequence: CDR1 KGHSH, CDR2 LQKENI. This CDR3 is built from 15 residues. CDR3 nucleotides: TGTGCCAGCTCACCCTTGGGACTAGGGGACTACGAGCAGTACTTC. As protein: CASSPLGLGDYEQYF. Full variable domain (rest looked up from reference TRBV18 and TRBJ2-7): NAGVMQNPRHLVRRRGQEARLRCSPMKGHSHVYWYRQLPEEGLKFMVYLQKENIIDESGMPKERFSAEFPKEGPSILRIQQVVRGDSAAYFCASSPLGLGDYEQYFGPGTRLTVT.

The sample holds many counts of this clonotype. The V and J genes are TRBV12-3 or TRBV12-4 and TRBJ1-5; 9 bases line up with TRBD1. With V trimmed by 2 bases and J by 5 bases, 4 bases remained unmatched. This CDR3 contains 15 residues. CDR3 sequence reads: CASSLPGQGYQPQHF. The DNA for the CDR3 is TGTGCCAGCAGTTTACCGGGACAGGGTTATCAGCCCCAGCATTTT.

This rearrangement joins TRBV13 to TRBJ2-4; D is ambiguous. This CDR3 has 11 amino acids. Germline loops: CDR1 PRHDT, CDR2 FYEKMQ (reference sequence). Trimming removed 1 base at V and 9 bases at J, with 4 bases between. CDR3 coding DNA: TGTGCCAGCAGCTTAGTTGGCATTCAGTACTTC. Its translation is CASSLVGIQYF.

This clonotype was recorded at least ten times. The CDR3 here is CASSEGGEDTQYF. The DNA of the CDR3 is TGCGCCAGCAGTGAAGGAGGAGAGGATACGCAGTATTTT. The chain couples TRBV10-2 to TRBJ2-3; a possible D gene is TRBD2 (5 bases). Trimming took off 3 bases at V and 6 bases at J, with 10 bases between the two ends. The germline gives CDR1 WSHSY, CDR2 SAAADI. This CDR3 contains 13 residues.

This clonotype was counted at least ten times. CDR3 sequence reads: CASSDQGAHTGELFF. CDR3 sequence (DNA): TGTGCCAGCAGCGATCAGGGGGCCCACACCGGGGAGCTGTTTTTT. The rearrangement links TRBV7-8 to TRBJ2-2; 8 bases line up with TRBD1. The CDR3 runs to 15 residues. J lost 3 bases, V lost 5 bases, and 5 bases had no gene match. The germline V gene encodes CDR1 SGHVS and CDR2 FQNEAQ.

This clonotype was seen many times. The gene calls are TRBV27 and TRBJ2-3; no definite D call. Between the trimmed V and J ends, which lost 5 bases and 9 bases, there was a span of 12 bases. This CDR3 region has 12 residues. CDR1 is MNHEY and CDR2 is SMNVEV in the germline V gene (reference sequence). In DNA, the CDR3 is TGTGCCAGCAGTGCAGACAAGGGCACGCAGTATTTT. Encoded protein: CASSADKGTQYF.

There are many counts of this clonotype. The chain joins TRBV29-1 to TRBJ1-6, with D possibly being TRBD1 (6 bases). Germline CDR1 and CDR2: SQVTM and ANQGSEA. Trimming removed 6 bases from V and 9 bases from J, with 21 bases in between. CDR3 length equals 15 residues. The CDR3 sequence is CSVPPQTGGGSPLHF. DNA of the CDR3: TGCAGCGTGCCCCCCCAGACAGGTGGTGGTTCACCCCTCCACTTT.

Ten or more counts support this clonotype. J is TRBJ1-4 and V is TRBV7-9; D unresolved. The V gene lost 4 bases and the J gene lost 5 bases, with 8 bases spanning the gap. The CDR3 extends over 13 amino acids. The germline gives CDR1 SEHNR, CDR2 FQNEAQ (reference sequence). The CDR3 is CASSSSQNEKLFF. CDR3 DNA: TGTGCCAGCAGCTCTTCCCAAAATGAAAAACTGTTTTTT.

Regarding this clonotype: The germline gene is not matched at one end of the junction; a read error may be the cause. V usage is TRBV4-3 and J usage is TRBJ2-2; maybe TRBD1 (8 bases). Germline CDR1 is LGHNA and CDR2 is YSLEER. CDR3 length: 17 residues. The chain's CDR3 is CASNQEPGTGGAGELFF. In nucleotides, the CDR3 is TGCGCCAGCAACCAAGAACCCGGAACAGGGGGGGCCGGGGAGCTGTTTTTT.

This clonotype showed up just a few times. The rearrangement links TRBV5-1 to TRBJ1-1; possible D gene TRBD1, 6 bases. The ends were cut back, 4 bases at V and 11 bases at J, with 21 bases in the middle. The germline V gene has CDR1 SGHRS and CDR2 YFSETQ. The CDR3 sequence is 14 residues long. CDR3 sequence (DNA): TGCGCCAGCAGCCCGGAACAGGGTGGTAGGCGCGCTTTCTTT. Protein sequence: CASSPEQGGRRAFF.